These 19 T cell receptor beta chains were all obtained from the same sample, sequenced in a study of OX40 agonist ivuxolimab in advanced cancers. Measured with immunoSEQ multiplex PCR; TCRdb has only the in-frame clones, and not every one. The profile shows over 15,000 clones, around 80% of them singletons. Sequences were derived from CD4+ or CD8+ T cells sorted from blood, sampled in a trial of the OX40 agonist ivuxolimab. Receptor source: an adult with an advanced solid tumor such as melanoma, head and neck, liver or kidney cancer.

The V gene is TRBV27, the J gene TRBJ2-2; 7 bases match TRBD1. Per germline, CDR1 MNHEY and CDR2 SMNVEV (reference sequence). The V gene end was trimmed by 6 bases and the J gene end by 2 bases; junction bases not matched to a gene: 6. CDR3 size: 15 residues. As DNA, the CDR3 is TGTGCCAGCAGCTACGGGACAGATAACACCGGGGAGCTGTTTTTT. Residues: CASSYGTDNTGELFF.

The CDR3 spells CASSSLAGVSDEQFF. CDR3 sequence (DNA): TGTGCCAGCAGCTCCCTAGCGGGAGTATCGGATGAGCAGTTCTTC. V usage is TRBV7-3 and J usage is TRBJ2-1; 10 bases match TRBD2. Germline CDR1 reads SGHTA; CDR2 reads FQGTGA. The CDR3 is 15 residues long. Trimming cost V 4 bases and J 8 bases; bases outside gene matches: 8.

The chain joins TRBV5-4 to TRBJ2-3, with 12 bases identical to TRBD1. Germline V gene sequence: CDR1 SGHNT, CDR2 YYREEE (reference sequence). This CDR3 is 15 amino acids long. Unmatched junction bases numbered 4, after V lost 6 bases and J lost 2 bases. Written as DNA, the CDR3 is TGTGCCAGCATGGGACAGGGGGCATTCACAGATACGCAGTATTTT. It encodes CASMGQGAFTDTQYF.

This chain links TRBV4-3 with TRBJ2-3; 7 bases line up with TRBD1. V dropped 0 bases and J dropped 2; count of bases not matched to a gene: 8. Germline lookup yields CDR1 LGHNA and CDR2 YSLEER. This CDR3 is built from 17 residues. The CDR3 region has the DNA TGCGCCAGCAGCCAAGATAGGGCGACAGGGTACACAGATACGCAGTATTTT. Protein: CASSQDRATGYTDTQYF.

The V and J genes are TRBV5-1 and TRBJ2-5, with 8 bases matching TRBD2. With 4 bases clipped from V and 5 bases from J, the junction kept 7 bases outside the gene matches. The CDR3 has 14 amino acids. CDR1 and CDR2 from the germline V gene are SGHRS and YFSETQ. The CDR3 loop reads CASSGGGYTETQYF. In DNA form, the CDR3 reads TGCGCCAGCAGCGGCGGGGGGTATACCGAGACCCAGTACTTC.

The chain links TRBV6-5 to TRBJ2-7, with no clear D. CDR1 is MNHEY, CDR2 SVGAGI, per germline. With 2 bases removed from V and 2 bases from J, the gap between germline ends came to 4 bases. The CDR3 covers 12 residues. Written as DNA, the CDR3 is TGTGCCAGCAGTTACAGGGCCTACGAGCAGTACTTC. It is translated as CASSYRAYEQYF.

The chain combines TRBV27 with TRBJ2-7; 7 bases are shared with TRBD2. Looked up from germline, CDR1 is MNHEY and CDR2 is SMNVEV (reference sequence). This CDR3 spans 15 amino acids. J lost 6 bases, V lost 0 bases, and 8 bases had no gene match. The CDR3 here is CASSLSGGRAGEQYF. CDR3 DNA: TGTGCCAGCAGTTTATCTGGGGGGAGGGCTGGCGAGCAGTACTTC.

This clone was observed at least ten times. The V and J genes are TRBV5-8 and TRBJ2-1; D perhaps matches TRBD2 (6 bases). Germline V gene sequence: CDR1 SGHTS, CDR2 YDEGEE. CDR3 size: 13 residues. Trimming removed 0 bases from V and 15 bases from J, with 16 bases in between. This CDR3 reads CASSLGGRESRFF. Here the CDR3 DNA reads TGTGCCAGCAGCTTGGGAGGGCGGGAATCGCGGTTCTTC.

Comments on this clone: At one end, the junction sequence differs from germline, possibly due to a read error. The chain recombines TRBV4-3 with TRBJ2-7; D remains unclear. Germline CDR1 reads LGHNA; CDR2 reads YSLEER. This CDR3 is 12 amino acids long. This chain's CDR3 is CANSQDRGEQYF. The DNA for the CDR3 is TGCGCCAACAGCCAAGATCGCGGCGAGCAGTACTTC.

This clone ranks as medium-sized. This chain links TRBV29-1 with TRBJ1-1; 9 bases align to TRBD1. Per the germline V gene, CDR1 is SQVTM and CDR2 is ANQGSEA. The ends lost 4 bases at V and 5 bases at J; junction bases unmatched: 2. This CDR3 spans 12 amino acids. DNA of the CDR3: TGCAGCGTTGGGACAGGGGTTACTGAAGCTTTCTTT. Translation: CSVGTGVTEAFF.

This chain joins TRBV15 and TRBJ2-7; tentative D call: TRBD1 (6 bases). Germline loops: CDR1 LNHNV, CDR2 YYDKDF (reference sequence). V was clipped by 6 bases and J by 4 bases, with 10 bases between them. The CDR3 totals 12 residues. The CDR3 protein is CATSIQGYEQYF. Written as DNA, the CDR3 is TGTGCCACCAGTATACAGGGATACGAGCAGTACTTC.

The rearrangement joins TRBV19 to TRBJ1-2; 9 nucleotides line up with TRBD1. The V gene's germline CDR1 is LNHDA and CDR2 SQIVND (reference sequence). The CDR3 has 14 residues. The V gene end was trimmed by 5 bases and the J gene end by 4 bases; junction bases not matched to a gene: 5. CDR3 bases: TGTGCCAGTAGTGTCCGGGACAGGGTCTATGGCTACACCTTC. This gives the protein CASSVRDRVYGYTF.

The chain employs TRBV11-2 and TRBJ1-1; D is unresolved. This CDR3 has 15 amino acids. Germline assignment: CDR1 SGHAT and CDR2 FQNNGV. Trimming removed 5 bases from V and 6 bases from J, with 19 bases in between. CDR3 protein: CASSLNPPGLAEAFF. The CDR3 DNA reads TGTGCCAGCAGCCTTAACCCCCCGGGGTTGGCTGAAGCTTTCTTT.

This clone was counted a single time. This chain joins TRBV7-8 and TRBJ1-5; a possible D gene is TRBD1 (5 bases). The V end was cut by 4 bases, the J end by 0 bases, with 13 bases between. Germline-derived CDR1 and CDR2 are SGHVS and FQNEAQ. This CDR3 has 16 amino acids. CDR3 sequence reads: CASSSEPQGSNQPQHF. The CDR3 DNA is TGTGCCAGCAGCTCGGAACCCCAGGGTAGCAATCAGCCCCAGCATTTT.

The genes are TRBV7-2 and TRBJ2-3; 8 nucleotides align to TRBD2. The CDR3 loop spans 19 amino acids. Looked up from germline, CDR1 is SGHTA and CDR2 is FQGNSA. Germline trimming cut 5 bases from V and 1 base from J; bases unmatched to any gene: 17. The CDR3 coding sequence is TGTGCCAGCAGCCCTAGTGGCCGTCGAGCGGGAGTGGGCACAGATACGCAGTATTTT. Residues: CASSPSGRRAGVGTDTQYF.

The J gene is TRBJ1-4, the V gene TRBV7-9; D is undetermined. V was clipped by 5 bases and J by 4 bases, with 14 bases between them. Germline V gene lookup returns CDR1 SEHNR and CDR2 FQNEAQ (reference sequence). The CDR3 has 15 amino acids. CDR3 nucleotide sequence: TGTGCCAGCAGCCCAACGACCGGTAATAATGAAAAACTGTTTTTT. Protein: CASSPTTGNNEKLFF.

This rearrangement joins TRBV5-6 to TRBJ2-3; 14 bases fit TRBD2. V gave up 0 bases and J gave up 14 bases; unmatched junction bases: 2. CDR1 and CDR2 from the germline V gene are SGHDT and YYEEEE. The CDR3 is 13 amino acids. The CDR3 sequence: CASSLATSGRVYF. The CDR3, as DNA: TGTGCCAGCAGCTTGGCGACTAGCGGGAGGGTGTATTTT.

This chain connects TRBV28 to TRBJ2-7; perhaps D is TRBD1 or TRBD2 (5 bases each). Germline V gene data show CDR1 as MDHEN and CDR2 as SYDVKM. The CDR3 totals 14 residues. Trimming took off 3 bases at V and 3 bases at J, with 12 bases between the two ends. The chain's CDR3 is CASSFRGVGYEQYF. CDR3 sequence (DNA): TGTGCCAGCAGTTTTAGGGGAGTAGGCTACGAGCAGTACTTC.

J is TRBJ2-7 and V is TRBV29-1, with D perhaps TRBD2 (6 bases). CDR3 length equals 12 residues. V was trimmed by 5 bases and J by 3 bases, leaving 11 bases between them. Germline values: CDR1 SQVTM, CDR2 ANQGSEA. CDR3 in DNA: TGCAGCGTTCGGGGGACGAACTACGAGCAGTACTTC. This encodes CSVRGTNYEQYF.